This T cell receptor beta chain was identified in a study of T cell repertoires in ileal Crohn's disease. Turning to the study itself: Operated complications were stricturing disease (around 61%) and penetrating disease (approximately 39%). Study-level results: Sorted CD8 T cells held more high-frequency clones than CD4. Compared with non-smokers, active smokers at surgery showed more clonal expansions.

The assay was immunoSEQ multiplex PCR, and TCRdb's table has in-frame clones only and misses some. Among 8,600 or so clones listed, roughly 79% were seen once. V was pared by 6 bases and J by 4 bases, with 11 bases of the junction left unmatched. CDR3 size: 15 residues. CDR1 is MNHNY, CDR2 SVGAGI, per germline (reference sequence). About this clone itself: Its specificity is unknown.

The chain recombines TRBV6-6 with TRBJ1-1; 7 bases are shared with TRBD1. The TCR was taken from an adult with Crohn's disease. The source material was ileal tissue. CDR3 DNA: TGTGCCAGCAGCCCCAACCGACAGGGAGGCACTGAAGCTTTCTTT. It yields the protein CASSPNRQGGTEAFF.